The 8 T cell receptor beta chains given below trace back to one sample, sequenced in a study of identical twins. From the 5' RACE reads, TCRdb called clonotypes with MiXCR, one entry per CDR3 protein. The sample lists hundreds of thousands of distinct CDR3 sequences, 15% to 20% occurring once. This sample also belongs to another study, concerning T cells expressing NK-cell markers.

Sequencing input: PBMCs. All receptors derive from a woman aged 18-35 years in good health.

The rearrangement links TRBV11-2 to TRBJ2-1; TRBD2 is a possible D gene (6 bases). Germline V gives CDR1 SGHAT, CDR2 FQNNGV. The CDR3 covers 15 residues. Trimming stripped 5 bases from V and 9 bases from J, with 20 bases between. The CDR3 reads CASSPRGGGLVEQFF. The CDR3 bases are TGTGCCAGCAGCCCGCGGGGTGGGGGGTTGGTTGAGCAGTTCTTC.

This clonotype was seen only a few times. The genes are TRBV4-3 and TRBJ2-3; 8 bases are a match to TRBD2. The CDR3 has 17 residues. Germline CDR1 reads LGHNA; CDR2 reads YSLEER. J lost 4 bases, V lost 0 bases, and 9 bases had no gene match. CDR3 residues: CASSQEPAGVQADTQYF. The CDR3 coding sequence is TGCGCCAGCAGCCAAGAACCAGCGGGAGTTCAGGCAGATACGCAGTATTTT.

The rearrangement joins TRBV20-1 to TRBJ1-1; D not certain. There are 12 residues in the CDR3. V gave up 6 bases and J gave up 1 base, with 9 bases separating them. The V gene's germline CDR1 is DFQATT and CDR2 SNEGSKA (reference sequence). CDR3 sequence: CSALVRNTEAFF. The CDR3 coding sequence is TGCAGTGCCCTCGTGAGGAACACTGAAGCTTTCTTT.

The CDR3 DNA reads TGTGCCAGCAGCTGGCGAGGGACAGGGAACTATGGCTACACCTTC. It translates to CASSWRGTGNYGYTF. The rearrangement joins TRBV7-2 to TRBJ1-2; the match to TRBD1 covers 9 bases. CDR1 is SGHTA, CDR2 FQGNSA, per germline. The CDR3 consists of 15 residues. V gave up 4 bases and J gave up 2 bases; unmatched junction bases: 5.

This sequence joins TRBV6-6 and TRBJ2-6; the D is unclear. There are 13 residues in the CDR3. Trimming pared 7 bases from V and 2 bases from J, leaving 6 bases between. CDR1 MNHNY and CDR2 SVGAGI come from the germline V gene (reference sequence). This CDR3 is CASKDPGANVLTF. In nucleotides, the CDR3 is TGTGCCAGCAAAGACCCTGGGGCCAACGTCCTGACTTTC.

In this sample, this clonotype turned up a few times. This chain links TRBV7-2 with TRBJ2-7; TRBD2 is a possible D gene (6 bases). V shed 5 bases and J shed 3 bases, with 14 bases lying between them. CDR1 is SGHTA and CDR2 is FQGNSA in the germline V gene. This CDR3 has 14 residues. The CDR3 coding sequence is TGTGCCAGCAGCCACCGTAGCGGAGACTACGAGCAGTACTTC. Protein product: CASSHRSGDYEQYF.

The chain couples TRBV5-1 to TRBJ1-5; 8 bases line up with TRBD1. The CDR3 has 14 residues. J lost 9 bases, V lost 0 bases, and 5 bases had no gene match. Germline loops: CDR1 SGHRS, CDR2 YFSETQ. CDR3 sequence reads: CASSLDGQGPPQHF. The CDR3 DNA is TGCGCCAGCAGCTTGGACGGACAGGGACCGCCCCAGCATTTT.

The chain carries TRBV9 and TRBJ2-1, with D hard to call. V was cut by 4 bases and J by 4 bases, with 9 bases left in between. This CDR3 has 13 residues. Germline CDR1 and CDR2: SGDLS and YYNGEE. The CDR3 nucleotides are TGTGCCAGCAGCCCTCAAACATACAATGAGCAGTTCTTC. It specifies CASSPQTYNEQFF.